These T cell receptor beta chains were read from a single sample in a study of monozygotic twins with inflammatory bowel disease. TCRdb re-called the 5' RACE reads and gives one entry per CDR3 protein, without DNA. Recorded for this sample: approximately 330,000 distinct CDR3 sequences. The sequenced material came from blood. The receptor set was obtained from a human donor with ulcerative colitis or Crohn's disease, or a healthy co-twin of an affected twin (not recorded which). CDR3s include the opening cysteine and the closing phenylalanine or tryptophan.

j_call: TRBJ1-5
v_call: TRBV16
cdr3_aa: CASSQVLTGTLDNQPQHF

j_call: TRBJ2-5
v_call: TRBV20-1
cdr3_aa: CSARDLMLGSGGAGGQYF

j_call: TRBJ1-5
v_call: TRBV5-1
cdr3_aa: CASSQDLNSNQPQHF

j_call: TRBJ1-5
v_call: TRBV15
cdr3_aa: CATSRGPVRTNQFSNQPQHF

j_call: TRBJ1-1
v_call: TRBV2
cdr3_aa: CASISGSMNTEAFF

j_call: TRBJ2-7
v_call: TRBV20-1
cdr3_aa: CSALLAGGPLEQYF

j_call: TRBJ2-1
v_call: TRBV4-1
cdr3_aa: CASRPGTGGRNEQFF

j_call: TRBJ2-1
v_call: TRBV30
cdr3_aa: CAWSVTSSGNEQFF

j_call: TRBJ2-1
v_call: TRBV20-1
cdr3_aa: CSARGIAGRGNEQFF

j_call: TRBJ2-7
v_call: TRBV20-1
cdr3_aa: CSARGGDPSYEQYF

j_call: TRBJ2-1
v_call: TRBV5-6
cdr3_aa: CASSYGLAGGGNEQFF

j_call: TRBJ2-7
v_call: TRBV10-3
cdr3_aa: CAIGPDSYEQYF

j_call: TRBJ2-2
v_call: TRBV19
cdr3_aa: CASSIKRGSITGELFF